This entry features one TCR beta chain sequence. What it binds is unknown. Assay used: immunoSEQ multiplex PCR; TCRdb lists only in-frame clones, some missing. The data contain 90,000 to 120,000 clones, approximately 89% of them singletons. The source of the sample is a study of OX40 agonist ivuxolimab in advanced cancers. Background on the study: Patients receiving dose escalation had hepatocellular carcinoma, melanoma, renal cell or head and neck cancer.

Points from the study as a whole: Clonal expansion by week 6 occurred in CD4+ and CD8+ blood T cells (at 0.1 to 3.0 mg/kg).

The investigators sampled blood at baseline, at cycle 4 day 1, and at cycle 7 day 1. Trimming left V 1 base short and J 8 bases short, with 8 bases between. Looked up from germline, CDR1 is SEHNR and CDR2 is FQNEAQ (reference sequence). This CDR3 contains 12 residues. The sequenced sample was CD4+ or CD8+ T cells sorted from blood, obtained in a trial of the OX40 agonist ivuxolimab. This sequence originates from an adult with an advanced solid tumor such as melanoma, head and neck, liver or kidney cancer. This chain uses TRBV7-9 with TRBJ1-2; no clear D gene. In nucleotides, the CDR3 is TGTGCCAGCAGCTTAGATCAAGGGGGCTACACCTTC. It is translated as CASSLDQGGYTF. Supplemented by reference TRBV7-9 and TRBJ1-2, the full variable domain reads DTGVSQNPRHKITKRGQNVTFRCDPISEHNRLYWYRQTLGQGPEFLTYFQNEAQLEKSRLLSDRFSAERPKGSFSTLEIQRTEQGDSAMYLCASSLDQGGYTFGSGTRLTVV.